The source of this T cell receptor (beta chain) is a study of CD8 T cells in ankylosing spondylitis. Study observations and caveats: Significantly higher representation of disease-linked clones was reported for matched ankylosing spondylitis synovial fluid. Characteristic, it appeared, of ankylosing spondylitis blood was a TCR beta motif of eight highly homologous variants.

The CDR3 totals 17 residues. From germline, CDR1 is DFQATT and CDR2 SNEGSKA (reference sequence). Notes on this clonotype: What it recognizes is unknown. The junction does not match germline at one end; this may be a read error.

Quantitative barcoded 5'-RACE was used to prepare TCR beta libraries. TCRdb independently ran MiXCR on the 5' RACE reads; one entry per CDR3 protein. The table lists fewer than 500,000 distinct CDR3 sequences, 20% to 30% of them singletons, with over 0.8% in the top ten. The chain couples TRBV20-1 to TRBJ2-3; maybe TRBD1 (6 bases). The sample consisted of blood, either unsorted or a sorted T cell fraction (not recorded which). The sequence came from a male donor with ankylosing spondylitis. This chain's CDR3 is CCARDLQTGYLTDTQYF. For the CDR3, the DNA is TGCTGTGCTAGAGACCTCCAGACAGGCTACCTCACAGATACGCAGTATTTT.